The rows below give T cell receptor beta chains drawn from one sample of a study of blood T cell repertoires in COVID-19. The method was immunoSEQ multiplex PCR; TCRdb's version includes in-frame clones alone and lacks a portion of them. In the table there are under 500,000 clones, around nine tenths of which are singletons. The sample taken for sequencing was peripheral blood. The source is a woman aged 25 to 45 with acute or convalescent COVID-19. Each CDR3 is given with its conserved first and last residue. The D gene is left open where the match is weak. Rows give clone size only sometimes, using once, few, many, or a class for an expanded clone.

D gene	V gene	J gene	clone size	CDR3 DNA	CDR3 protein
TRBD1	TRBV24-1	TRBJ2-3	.	TGTGCCACCAGTGATCCGACAGGGGCCAGCACAGATACGCAGTATTTT	CATSDPTGASTDTQYF
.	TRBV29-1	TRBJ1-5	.	TGCAGCGTTGAAGACGGGAGCCCAGGTCAGCCCCAGCATTTT	CSVEDGSPGQPQHF
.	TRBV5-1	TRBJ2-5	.	TGCGCCAGCAGCCAAGGGGTCAGGCAGACCCAGTACTTC	CASSQGVRQTQYF
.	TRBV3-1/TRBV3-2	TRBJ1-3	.	TGTGCCAGCAGAGCAGGGAGGAGTGGAAACACCATATATTTT	CASRAGRSGNTIYF
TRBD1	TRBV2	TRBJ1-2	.	TGTGCCAGCAGACCGGGACAGGGGGATGGCTACACCTTC	CASRPGQGDGYTF
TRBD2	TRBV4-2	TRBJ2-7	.	TGTGCCAGCAGCCAGACACTAGCGGGGGGCCCAATCTCCTACGAGCAGTACTTC	CASSQTLAGGPISYEQYF
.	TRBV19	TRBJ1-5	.	TGTGCCAGTAGTATTGGTAGACAGCCCCAGCATTTT	CASSIGRQPQHF
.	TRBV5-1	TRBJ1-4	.	TGCGCCAGCAGCTTGATAGCTGCAACTAATGAAAAACTGTTTTTT	CASSLIAATNEKLFF
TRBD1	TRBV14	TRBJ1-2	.	TGTGCCAGCAGCCAGGGGGACAGGGGCTTCTATGGCTACACCTTC	CASSQGDRGFYGYTF
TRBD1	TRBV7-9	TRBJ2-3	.	TGTGCCAGCAGCGGCCGGGACAGGGGCACAGATACGCAGTATTTT	CASSGRDRGTDTQYF
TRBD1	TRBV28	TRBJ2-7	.	TGTGCCAGCATGACGACAGGGCGCGAGCAGTACTTC	CASMTTGREQYF
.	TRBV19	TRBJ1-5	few	TGTGCCAGTAGTCTCGACATTAGCAATCAGCCCCAGCATTTT	CASSLDISNQPQHF
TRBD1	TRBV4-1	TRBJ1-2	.	TGCGCCAGCAGCCCCGGACAGGGGTACTATGGCTACACCTTC	CASSPGQGYYGYTF
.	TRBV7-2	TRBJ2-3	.	TGTGCCAGCAGCCAGGGGCGGTTCACAGATACGCAGTATTTT	CASSQGRFTDTQYF
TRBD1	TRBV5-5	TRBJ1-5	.	TGTGCCAGCAGCTTGGGGACAGGGCCACAGCCCCAGCATTTT	CASSLGTGPQPQHF
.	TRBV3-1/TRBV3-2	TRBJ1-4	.	TGTGCCAGCAGCCCACAAGGGAGGGAAAAACTGTTTTTT	CASSPQGREKLFF
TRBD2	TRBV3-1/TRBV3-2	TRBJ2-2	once	TGTGCCAGCAGCCTCCACCCCGGGGGGGGAACGAACACCGGGGAGCTGTTTTTT	CASSLHPGGGTNTGELFF
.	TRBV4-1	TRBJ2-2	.	TGCGCCAGCAGCCAACCTACCGGGGAGCTGTTTTTT	CASSQPTGELFF
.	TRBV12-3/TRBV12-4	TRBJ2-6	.	TGTGCCAGCAGCCACTCTGGGGCCAACGTCCTGACTTTC	CASSHSGANVLTF
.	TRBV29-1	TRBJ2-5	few	TGCAGCGTCCACAGGGCTGGTGGGAAGACCCAGTACTTC	CSVHRAGGKTQYF
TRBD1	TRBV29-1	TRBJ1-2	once	TGCAGCGGGACACAGGGGAGCGAGTATGGCTACACCTTC	CSGTQGSEYGYTF
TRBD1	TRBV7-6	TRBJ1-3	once	TGTGCCAGCAGCAAGGGGCGGGGGGACAGAGCCTCTGGAAACACCATATATTTT	CASSKGRGDRASGNTIYF
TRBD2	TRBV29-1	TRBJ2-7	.	TGCAGCGTTGAGACTAGCGGCTACGAGCAGTACTTC	CSVETSGYEQYF
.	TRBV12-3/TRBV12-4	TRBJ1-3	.	TGTGCCGAGCGCCCCGGGAGACGAAACACCATATATTTT	CAERPGRRNTIYF
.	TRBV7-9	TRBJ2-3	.	TGTGCCAGCAGCTTAGGGCAGGGCATAGATACGCAGTATTTT	CASSLGQGIDTQYF
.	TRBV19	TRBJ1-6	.	TGTGCCAGTAGTCGCGGGCCGGAAAATTCACCCCTCCACTTT	CASSRGPENSPLHF
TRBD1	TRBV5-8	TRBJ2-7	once	TGTGCCAGCAGACCAAAGAGCTGGGACAGGGATTCCTACGAGCAGTACTTC	CASRPKSWDRDSYEQYF
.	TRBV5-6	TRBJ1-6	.	TGTGCCAGCAGCTTGGGGTGGTCAGGGTCTAATTCACCCCTCCACTTT	CASSLGWSGSNSPLHF
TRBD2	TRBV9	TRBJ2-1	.	TGTGCCAGCAGCCCAAGGACTAGCGGGGGGGTAGAGAATGAGCAGTTCTTC	CASSPRTSGGVENEQFF
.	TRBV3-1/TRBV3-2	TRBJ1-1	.	TGTGCCAGCAGCCAAGAAGGAGTGAACACTGAAGCTTTCTTT	CASSQEGVNTEAFF
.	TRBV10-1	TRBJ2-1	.	TGCGCCACCGGACGAGACAGGTCTGGTGAGCAGTTCTTC	CATGRDRSGEQFF
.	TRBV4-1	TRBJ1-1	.	TGCGCCAGCAGCCAAGTTTTAGGGGAAGAAGCTTTCTTT	CASSQVLGEEAFF
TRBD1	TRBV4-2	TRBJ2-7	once	TGTGCCAGCAGCCAGTCAGAGGGGGCACCCTACGAGCAGTACTTC	CASSQSEGAPYEQYF
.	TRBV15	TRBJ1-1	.	TGTGCCACCAGCAGTAACCGACAGGAGAACACTGAAGCTTTCTTT	CATSSNRQENTEAFF
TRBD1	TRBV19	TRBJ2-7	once	TGTGCCAGTGGAAGGGGGCCTGCCTACGAGCAGTACTTC	CASGRGPAYEQYF
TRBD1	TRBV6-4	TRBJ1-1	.	TGTGCCAGCAGAACAACAACCACGGGACAGCGGAAGGGGACTGAAGCTTTCTTT	CASRTTTTGQRKGTEAFF
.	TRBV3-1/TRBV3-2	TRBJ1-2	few	TGTGCCAGCAGCCATCTAAAGGGGGAAGGCTACACCTTC	CASSHLKGEGYTF
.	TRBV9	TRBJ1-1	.	TGTGCCAGCAGCAAGGACGGGGGGCGCACTGAAGCTTTCTTT	CASSKDGGRTEAFF
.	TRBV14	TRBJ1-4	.	TGTGCCAGCAGCCAAGATGCCCCTGACGTCAGGGAAAAACTGTTTTTT	CASSQDAPDVREKLFF
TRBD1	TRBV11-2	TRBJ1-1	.	TGTGCCAGCAGCTTCAGGGGGGTGAACACTGAAGCTTTCTTT	CASSFRGVNTEAFF
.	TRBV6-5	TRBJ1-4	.	TGTGCCGGGAGGCGGGCCCAGAATGAAAAACTGTTTTTT	CAGRRAQNEKLFF
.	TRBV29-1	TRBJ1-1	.	TGCAGCATAAAAATCGGCGGGCTCTACACTGAAGCTTTCTTT	CSIKIGGLYTEAFF
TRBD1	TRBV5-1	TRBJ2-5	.	TGCGCCAGCAGAGACAGGGGGGGACCAGAGACCCAGTACTTC	CASRDRGGPETQYF
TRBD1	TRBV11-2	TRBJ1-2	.	TGTGCCAGCAGCTTAGAACAGGGGGCTAACTATGGCTACACCTTC	CASSLEQGANYGYTF
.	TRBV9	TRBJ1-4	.	TGTGCCAGCAGCGTATACCCGGAGGAAAAACTGTTTTTT	CASSVYPEEKLFF
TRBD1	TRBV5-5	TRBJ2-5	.	TGTGCCAGCAGCCGAACAGGGGCCACTAGGGAGACCCAGTACTTC	CASSRTGATRETQYF
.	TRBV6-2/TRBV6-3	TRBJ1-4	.	TGTGCCAGCAGCGAGAACAGTGAAAAACTGTTTTTT	CASSENSEKLFF